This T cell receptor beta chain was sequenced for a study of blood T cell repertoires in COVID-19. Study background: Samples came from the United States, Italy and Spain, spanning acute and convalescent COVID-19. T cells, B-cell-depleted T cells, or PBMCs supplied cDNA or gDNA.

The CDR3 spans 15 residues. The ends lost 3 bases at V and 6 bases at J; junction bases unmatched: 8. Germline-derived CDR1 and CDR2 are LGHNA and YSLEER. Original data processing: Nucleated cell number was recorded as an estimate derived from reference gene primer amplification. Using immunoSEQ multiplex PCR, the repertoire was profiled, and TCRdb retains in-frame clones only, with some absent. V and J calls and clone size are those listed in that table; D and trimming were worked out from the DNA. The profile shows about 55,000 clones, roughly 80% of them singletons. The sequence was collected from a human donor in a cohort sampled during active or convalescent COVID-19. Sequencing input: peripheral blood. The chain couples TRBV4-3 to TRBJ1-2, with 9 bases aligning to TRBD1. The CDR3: CASSQWTGAPNGYTF. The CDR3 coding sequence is TGCGCCAGCAGCCAGTGGACAGGGGCGCCTAATGGCTACACCTTC.